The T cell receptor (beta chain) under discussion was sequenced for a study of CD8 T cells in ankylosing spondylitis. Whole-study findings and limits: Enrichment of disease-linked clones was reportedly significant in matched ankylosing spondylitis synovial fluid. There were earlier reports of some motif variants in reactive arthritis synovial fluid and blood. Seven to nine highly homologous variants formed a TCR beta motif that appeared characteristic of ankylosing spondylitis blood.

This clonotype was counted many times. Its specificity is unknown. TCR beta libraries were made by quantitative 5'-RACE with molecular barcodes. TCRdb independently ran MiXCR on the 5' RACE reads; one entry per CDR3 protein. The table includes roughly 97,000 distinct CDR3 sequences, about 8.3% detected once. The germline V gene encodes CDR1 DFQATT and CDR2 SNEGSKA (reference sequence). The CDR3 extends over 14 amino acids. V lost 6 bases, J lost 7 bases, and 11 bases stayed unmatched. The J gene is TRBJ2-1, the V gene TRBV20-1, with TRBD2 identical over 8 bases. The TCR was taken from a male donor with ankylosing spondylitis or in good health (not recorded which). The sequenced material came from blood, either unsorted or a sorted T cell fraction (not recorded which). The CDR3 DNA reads TGCAGTGCACCTCGGGGGGGCCTTAGGAATGAGCAGTTCTTC. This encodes CSAPRGGLRNEQFF.